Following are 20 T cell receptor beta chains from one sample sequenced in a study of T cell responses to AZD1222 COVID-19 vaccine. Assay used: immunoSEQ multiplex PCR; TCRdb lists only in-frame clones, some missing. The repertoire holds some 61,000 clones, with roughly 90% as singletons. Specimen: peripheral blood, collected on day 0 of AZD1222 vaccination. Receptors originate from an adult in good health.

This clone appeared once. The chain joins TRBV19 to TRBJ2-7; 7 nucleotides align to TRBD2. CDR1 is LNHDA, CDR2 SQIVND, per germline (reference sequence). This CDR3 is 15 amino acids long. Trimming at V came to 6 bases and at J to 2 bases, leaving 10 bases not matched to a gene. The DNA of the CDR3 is TGTGCCAGTAGAGACCTTGCGGGACTAACCTACGAGCAGTACTTC. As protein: CASRDLAGLTYEQYF.

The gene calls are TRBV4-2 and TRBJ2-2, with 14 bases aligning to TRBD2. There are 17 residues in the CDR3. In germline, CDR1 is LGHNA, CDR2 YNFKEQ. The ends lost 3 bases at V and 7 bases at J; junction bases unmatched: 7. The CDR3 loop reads CASSQGGTSGRGGELFF. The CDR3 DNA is TGTGCCAGCAGCCAGGGGGGGACTAGCGGGAGAGGCGGGGAGCTGTTTTTT.

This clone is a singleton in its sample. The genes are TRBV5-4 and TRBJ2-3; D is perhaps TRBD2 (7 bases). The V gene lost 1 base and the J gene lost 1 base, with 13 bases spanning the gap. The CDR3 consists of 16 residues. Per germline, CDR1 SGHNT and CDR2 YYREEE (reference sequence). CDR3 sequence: CASSLPPGGRTDTQYF. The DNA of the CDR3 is TGTGCCAGCAGCTTGCCGCCGGGGGGCCGCACAGATACGCAGTATTTT.

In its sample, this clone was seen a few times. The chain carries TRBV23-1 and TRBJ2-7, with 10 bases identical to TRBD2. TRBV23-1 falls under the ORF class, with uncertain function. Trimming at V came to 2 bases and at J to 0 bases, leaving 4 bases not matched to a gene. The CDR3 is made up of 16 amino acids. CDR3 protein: CASSQVLAGCSYEQYF. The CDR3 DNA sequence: TGCGCCAGCAGTCAAGTACTAGCGGGGTGCTCCTACGAGCAGTACTTC.

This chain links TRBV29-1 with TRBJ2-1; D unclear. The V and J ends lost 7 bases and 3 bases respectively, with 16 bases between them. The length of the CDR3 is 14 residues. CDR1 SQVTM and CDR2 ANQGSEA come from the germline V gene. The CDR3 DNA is TGCAGCGCAACGACCCATGGGGACTACAATGAGCAGTTCTTC. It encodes CSATTHGDYNEQFF.

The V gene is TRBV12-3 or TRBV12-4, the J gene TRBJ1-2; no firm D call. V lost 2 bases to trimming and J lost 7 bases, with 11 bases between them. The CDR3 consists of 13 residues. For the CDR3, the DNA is TGTGCCAGCAGTTTACGGGAATTTGGTGGCTACACCTTC. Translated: CASSLREFGGYTF.

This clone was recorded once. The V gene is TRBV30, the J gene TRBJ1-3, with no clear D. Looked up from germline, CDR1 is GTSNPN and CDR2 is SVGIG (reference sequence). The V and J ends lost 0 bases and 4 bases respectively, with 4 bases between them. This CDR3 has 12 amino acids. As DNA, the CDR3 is TGTGCCTGGAGTGTCCTGGGAAACACCATATATTTT. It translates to CAWSVLGNTIYF.

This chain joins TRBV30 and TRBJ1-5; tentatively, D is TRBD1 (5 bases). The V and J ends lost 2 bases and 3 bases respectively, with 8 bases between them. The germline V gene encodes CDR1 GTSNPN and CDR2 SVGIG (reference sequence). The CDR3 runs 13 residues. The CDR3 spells CAWSSGYNQPQHF. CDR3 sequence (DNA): TGTGCCTGGAGTTCAGGGTACAATCAGCCCCAGCATTTT.

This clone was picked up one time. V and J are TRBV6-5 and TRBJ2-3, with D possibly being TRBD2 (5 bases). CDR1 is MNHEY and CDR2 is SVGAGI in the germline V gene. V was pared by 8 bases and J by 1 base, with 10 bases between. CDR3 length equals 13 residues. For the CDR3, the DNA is TGTGCCAGCCTCGCGGGTGGCACAGATACGCAGTATTTT. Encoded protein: CASLAGGTDTQYF.

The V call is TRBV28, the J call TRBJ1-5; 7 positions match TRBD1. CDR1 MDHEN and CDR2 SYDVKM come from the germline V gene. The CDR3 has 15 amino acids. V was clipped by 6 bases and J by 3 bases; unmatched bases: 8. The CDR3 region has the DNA TGTGCCAGCAGGTATACAGGGGCTATCAATCAGCCCCAGCATTTT. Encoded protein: CASRYTGAINQPQHF. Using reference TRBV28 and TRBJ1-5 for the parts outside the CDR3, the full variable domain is DVKVTQSSRYLVKRTGEKVFLECVQDMDHENMFWYRQDPGLGLRLIYFSYDVKMKEKGDIPEGYSVSREKKERFSLILESASTNQTSMYLCASRYTGAINQPQHFGDGTRLSIL.

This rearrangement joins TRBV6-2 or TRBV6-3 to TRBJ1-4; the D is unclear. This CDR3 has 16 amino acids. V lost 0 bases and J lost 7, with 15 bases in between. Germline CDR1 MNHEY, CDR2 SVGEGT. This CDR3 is CASSYSAAGGPEKLFF. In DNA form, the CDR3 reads TGTGCCAGCAGTTACTCGGCTGCAGGAGGGCCTGAAAAACTGTTTTTT.

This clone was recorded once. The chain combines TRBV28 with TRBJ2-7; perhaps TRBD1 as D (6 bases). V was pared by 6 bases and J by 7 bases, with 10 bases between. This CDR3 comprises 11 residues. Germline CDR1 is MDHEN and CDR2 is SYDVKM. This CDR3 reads CASSQGWEQYF. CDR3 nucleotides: TGTGCCAGCAGCCAGGGGTGGGAGCAGTACTTC.

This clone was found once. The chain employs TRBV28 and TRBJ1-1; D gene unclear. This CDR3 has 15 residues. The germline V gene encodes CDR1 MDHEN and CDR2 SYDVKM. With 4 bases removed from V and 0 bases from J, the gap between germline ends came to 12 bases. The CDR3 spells CASSSQWEMNTEAFF. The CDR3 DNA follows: TGTGCCAGCAGTTCTCAGTGGGAGATGAACACTGAAGCTTTCTTT.

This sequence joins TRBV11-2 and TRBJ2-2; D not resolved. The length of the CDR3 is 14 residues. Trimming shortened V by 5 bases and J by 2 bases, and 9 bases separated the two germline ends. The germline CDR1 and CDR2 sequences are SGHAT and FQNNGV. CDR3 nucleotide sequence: TGTGCCAGCAGCCCCGGGCCTAACACCGGGGAGCTGTTTTTT. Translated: CASSPGPNTGELFF.

As DNA, the CDR3 is TGTGCTAGTGGGGATAATCAGGGGAAGTCCTACGAGCAGTACTTC. It translates to CASGDNQGKSYEQYF. This chain joins TRBV12-5 and TRBJ2-7; tentative D call: TRBD1 (6 bases). Germline CDR1 LGHNT, CDR2 FRNRAP. V gave up 6 bases and J gave up 1 base, with 16 bases separating them. This CDR3 spans 15 amino acids.

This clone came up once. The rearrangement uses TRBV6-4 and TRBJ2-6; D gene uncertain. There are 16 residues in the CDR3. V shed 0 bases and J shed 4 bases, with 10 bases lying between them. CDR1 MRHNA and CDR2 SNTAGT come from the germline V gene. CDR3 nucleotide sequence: TGTGCCAGCAGTGACTCGAGTTCATCCGGGGCCAACGTCCTGACTTTC. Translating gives CASSDSSSSGANVLTF.

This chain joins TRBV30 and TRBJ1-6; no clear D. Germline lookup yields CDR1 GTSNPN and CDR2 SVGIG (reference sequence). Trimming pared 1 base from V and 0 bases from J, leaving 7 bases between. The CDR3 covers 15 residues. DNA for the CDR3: TGTGCCTGGAGTGCGGGAGGCTCCTATAATTCACCCCTCCACTTT. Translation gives CAWSAGGSYNSPLHF.

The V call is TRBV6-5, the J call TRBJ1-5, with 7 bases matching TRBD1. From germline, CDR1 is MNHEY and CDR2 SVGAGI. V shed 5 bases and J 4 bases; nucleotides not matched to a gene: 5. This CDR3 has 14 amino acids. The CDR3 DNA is TGTGCCAGCAGTCGACAGGGTGGGAATCAGCCCCAGCATTTT. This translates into CASSRQGGNQPQHF.

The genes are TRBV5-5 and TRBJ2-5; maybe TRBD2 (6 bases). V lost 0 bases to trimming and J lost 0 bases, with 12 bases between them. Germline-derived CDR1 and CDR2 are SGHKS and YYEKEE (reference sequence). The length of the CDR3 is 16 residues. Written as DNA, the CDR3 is TGTGCCAGCAGCTTGGCCAAAGGAGGGTACCAAGAGACCCAGTACTTC. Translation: CASSLAKGGYQETQYF.

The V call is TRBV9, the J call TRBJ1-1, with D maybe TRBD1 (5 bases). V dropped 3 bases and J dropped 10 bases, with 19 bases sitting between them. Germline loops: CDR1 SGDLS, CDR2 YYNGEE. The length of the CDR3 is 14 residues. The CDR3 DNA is TGTGCCAGCAGCGAGATAAGACAGACATACGGAGCTTTCTTT. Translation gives CASSEIRQTYGAFF.